This entry is about one T cell receptor beta chain. Compared with germline, one end of the junction differs, possibly owing to a read error. The sample comes from a study of regulatory T cells in long-lasting Graves disease. The time point is: persistent/refractory GD, antithyroid drugs over 5 years with positive TRAb. RNA extracted from PBMCs served as the sequencing template. Construction of the TCR beta libraries employed iRepertoire HTBI primers in conjunction with Arm-PCR of CDR3 regions. TCRdb re-analysed the multiplex PCR reads in MiXCR, keeping a single row per CDR3 protein. The table lists roughly 450,000 distinct CDR3 sequences, 23% of them singletons. This CDR3 comprises 15 residues. CDR1 MNHNS and CDR2 SASEGT come from the germline V gene.

This rearrangement joins TRBV6-1 to TRBJ2-1; D might be TRBD2 (6 bases). The clonotype was recovered from a female donor with Graves disease. The sequencing used peripheral blood mononuclear cells (PBMCs), collected when the disease was refractory, from a patient treated with antithyroid drugs. CDR3 nucleotides: TGTGCCACCAGTAAGTCCGGGACTGGCCTCAATGAGCAGTTCTTC. Translation gives CATSKSGTGLNEQFF.